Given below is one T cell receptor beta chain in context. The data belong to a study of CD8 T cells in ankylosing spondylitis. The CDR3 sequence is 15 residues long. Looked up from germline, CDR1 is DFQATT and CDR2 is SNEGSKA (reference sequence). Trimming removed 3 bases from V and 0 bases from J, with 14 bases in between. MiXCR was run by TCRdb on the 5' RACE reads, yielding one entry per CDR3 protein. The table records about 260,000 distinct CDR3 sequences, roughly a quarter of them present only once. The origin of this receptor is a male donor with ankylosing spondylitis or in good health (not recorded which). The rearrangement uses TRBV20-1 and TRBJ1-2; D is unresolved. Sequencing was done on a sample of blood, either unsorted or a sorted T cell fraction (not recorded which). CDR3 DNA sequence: TGCAGTGCTAGTACTCCGGGGAGAGCTAACTATGGCTACACCTTC. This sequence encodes CSASTPGRANYGYTF.